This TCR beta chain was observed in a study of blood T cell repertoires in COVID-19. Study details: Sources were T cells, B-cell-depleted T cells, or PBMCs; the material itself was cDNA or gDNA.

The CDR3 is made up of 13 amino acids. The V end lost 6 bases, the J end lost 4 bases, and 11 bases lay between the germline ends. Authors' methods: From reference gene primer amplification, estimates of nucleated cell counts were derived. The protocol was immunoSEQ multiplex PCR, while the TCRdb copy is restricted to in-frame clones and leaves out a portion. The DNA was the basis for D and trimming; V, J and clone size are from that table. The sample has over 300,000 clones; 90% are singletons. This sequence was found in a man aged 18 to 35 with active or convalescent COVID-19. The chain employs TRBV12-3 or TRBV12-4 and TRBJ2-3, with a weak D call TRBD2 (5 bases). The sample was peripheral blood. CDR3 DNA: TGTGCCAGCAGGGATCGACTATCAGATACGCAGTATTTT. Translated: CASRDRLSDTQYF.